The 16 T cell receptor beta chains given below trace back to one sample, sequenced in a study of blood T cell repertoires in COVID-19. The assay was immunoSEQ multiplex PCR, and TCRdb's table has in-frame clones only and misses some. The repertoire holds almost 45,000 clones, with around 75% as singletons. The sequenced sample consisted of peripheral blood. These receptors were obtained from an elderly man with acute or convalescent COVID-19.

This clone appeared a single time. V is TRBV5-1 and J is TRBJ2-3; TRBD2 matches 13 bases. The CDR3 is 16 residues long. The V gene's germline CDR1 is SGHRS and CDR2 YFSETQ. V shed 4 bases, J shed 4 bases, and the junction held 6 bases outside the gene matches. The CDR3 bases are TGCGCCAGCAGCATCGGGACTAGCGGGACCGCAGATACGCAGTATTTT. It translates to CASSIGTSGTADTQYF.

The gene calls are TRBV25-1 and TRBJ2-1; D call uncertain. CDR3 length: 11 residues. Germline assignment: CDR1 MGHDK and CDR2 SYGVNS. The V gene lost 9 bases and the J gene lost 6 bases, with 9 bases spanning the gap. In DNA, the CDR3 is TGTGCCAGAAGGAGCGCCAATGAGCAGTTCTTC. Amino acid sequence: CARRSANEQFF.

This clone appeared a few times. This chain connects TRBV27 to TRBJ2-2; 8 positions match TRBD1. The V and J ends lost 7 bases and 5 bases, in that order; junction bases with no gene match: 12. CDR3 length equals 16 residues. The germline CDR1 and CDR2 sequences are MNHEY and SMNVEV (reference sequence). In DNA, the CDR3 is TGTGCCAGCACCGGGTGGGGGGACAGGAGGACCGGGGAGCTGTTTTTT. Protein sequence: CASTGWGDRRTGELFF.

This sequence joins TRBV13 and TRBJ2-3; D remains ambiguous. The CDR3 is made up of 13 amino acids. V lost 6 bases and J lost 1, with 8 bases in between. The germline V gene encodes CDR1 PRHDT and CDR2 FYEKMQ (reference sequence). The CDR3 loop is CASRAAGTDTQYF. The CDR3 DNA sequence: TGTGCCAGCAGGGCTGCCGGCACAGATACGCAGTATTTT.

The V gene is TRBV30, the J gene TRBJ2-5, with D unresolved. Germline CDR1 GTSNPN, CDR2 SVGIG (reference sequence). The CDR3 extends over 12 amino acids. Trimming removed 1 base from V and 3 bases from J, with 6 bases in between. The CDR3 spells CAWSESKETQYF. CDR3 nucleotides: TGTGCCTGGAGTGAGTCTAAAGAGACCCAGTACTTC.

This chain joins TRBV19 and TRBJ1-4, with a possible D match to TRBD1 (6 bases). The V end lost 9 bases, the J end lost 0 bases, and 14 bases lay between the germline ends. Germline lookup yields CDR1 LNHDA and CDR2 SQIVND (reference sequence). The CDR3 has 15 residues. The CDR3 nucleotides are TGTGCCAGCAGGGACAACCCCACAACTAATGAAAAACTGTTTTTT. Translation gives CASRDNPTTNEKLFF.

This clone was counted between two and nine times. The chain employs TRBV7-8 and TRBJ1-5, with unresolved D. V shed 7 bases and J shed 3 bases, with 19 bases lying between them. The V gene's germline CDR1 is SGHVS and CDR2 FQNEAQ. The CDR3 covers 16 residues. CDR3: CASTQSRWGVNQPQHF. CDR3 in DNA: TGTGCCAGCACGCAAAGCCGGTGGGGAGTCAATCAGCCCCAGCATTTT.

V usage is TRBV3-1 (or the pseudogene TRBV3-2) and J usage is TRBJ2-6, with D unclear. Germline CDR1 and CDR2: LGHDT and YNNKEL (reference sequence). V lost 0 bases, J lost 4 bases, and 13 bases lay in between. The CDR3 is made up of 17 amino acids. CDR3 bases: TGTGCCAGCAGCCAAGACCCCTGGGCGCGAGGGGCCAACGTCCTGACTTTC. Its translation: CASSQDPWARGANVLTF.

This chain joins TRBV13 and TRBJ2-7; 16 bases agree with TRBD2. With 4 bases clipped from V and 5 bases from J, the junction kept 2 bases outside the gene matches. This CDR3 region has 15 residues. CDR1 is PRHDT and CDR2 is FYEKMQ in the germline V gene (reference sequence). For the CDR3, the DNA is TGTGCCAGCAGCTCGGGACTAGCGGGAGGGGACGAGCAGTACTTC. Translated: CASSSGLAGGDEQYF.

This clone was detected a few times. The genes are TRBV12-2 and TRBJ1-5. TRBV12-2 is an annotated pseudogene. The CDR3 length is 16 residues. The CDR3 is CASRLVPRGSNQPQHF. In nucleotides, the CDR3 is TGTGCAAGTCGCTTGGTTCCTCGGGGAAGCAATCAGCCCCAGCATTTT.

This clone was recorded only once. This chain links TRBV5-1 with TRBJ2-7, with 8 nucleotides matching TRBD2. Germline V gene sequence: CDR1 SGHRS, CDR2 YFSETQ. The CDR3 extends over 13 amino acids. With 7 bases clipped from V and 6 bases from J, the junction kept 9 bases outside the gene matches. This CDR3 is CASRYPGGFEQYF. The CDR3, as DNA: TGCGCCAGCCGCTACCCGGGAGGGTTCGAGCAGTACTTC.

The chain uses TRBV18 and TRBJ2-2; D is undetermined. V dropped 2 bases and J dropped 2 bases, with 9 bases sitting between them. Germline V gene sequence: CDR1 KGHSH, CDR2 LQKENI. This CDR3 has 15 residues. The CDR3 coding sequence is TGTGCCAGCTCACCAGATACAGCTAACACCGGGGAGCTGTTTTTT. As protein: CASSPDTANTGELFF. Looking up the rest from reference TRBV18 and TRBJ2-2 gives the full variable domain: NAGVMQNPRHLVRRRGQEARLRCSPMKGHSHVYWYRQLPEEGLKFMVYLQKENIIDESGMPKERFSAEFPKEGPSILRIQQVVRGDSAAYFCASSPDTANTGELFFGEGSRLTVL.

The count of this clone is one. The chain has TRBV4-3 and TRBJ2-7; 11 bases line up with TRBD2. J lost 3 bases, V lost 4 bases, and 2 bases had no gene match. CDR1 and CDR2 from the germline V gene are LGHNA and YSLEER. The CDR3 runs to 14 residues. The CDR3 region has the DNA TGCGCCAGCAGCCCCGGGACTAGCGGCTACGAGCAGTACTTC. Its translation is CASSPGTSGYEQYF.

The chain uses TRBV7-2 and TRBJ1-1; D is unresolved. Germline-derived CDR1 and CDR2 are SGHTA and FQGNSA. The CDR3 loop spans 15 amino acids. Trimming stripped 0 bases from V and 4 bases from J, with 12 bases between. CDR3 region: CASSLALGSGTEAFF. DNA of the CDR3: TGTGCCAGCAGCTTAGCGCTGGGCAGTGGCACTGAAGCTTTCTTT.

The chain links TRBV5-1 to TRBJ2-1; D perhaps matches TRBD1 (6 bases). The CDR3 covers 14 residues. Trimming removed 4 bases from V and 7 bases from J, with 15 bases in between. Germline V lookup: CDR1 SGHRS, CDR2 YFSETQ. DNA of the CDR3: TGCGCCAGCAGCGGAGTTACAGGGAAAAATGAGCAGTTCTTC. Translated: CASSGVTGKNEQFF.

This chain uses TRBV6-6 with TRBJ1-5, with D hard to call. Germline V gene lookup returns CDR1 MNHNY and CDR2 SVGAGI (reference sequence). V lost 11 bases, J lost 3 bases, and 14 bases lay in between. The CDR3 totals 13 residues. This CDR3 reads CAGNAGDNQPQHF. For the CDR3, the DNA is TGTGCCGGGAACGCGGGCGACAATCAGCCCCAGCATTTT.